This T cell receptor (beta chain) was sequenced for a study of sequential checkpoint blockade in melanoma. Germline loops: CDR1 MNHEY, CDR2 SMNVEV (reference sequence). The CDR3 length is 15 residues. Trimming removed 2 bases from V and 4 bases from J, with 12 bases in between. Regarding treatment: randomized to nivolumab then ipilimumab (arm A) or the reverse (arm B). TCRdb's copy holds only in-frame clones and misses some; the assay was immunoSEQ multiplex PCR. The table has tens of thousands of clones, over 80% seen once; the top ten hold 27%. The chain is built from TRBV27 and TRBJ2-1, with a possible D match to TRBD1 (6 bases). The clonotype comes from a human donor with melanoma. Sequenced here: CD8+ T cells sorted from blood (inferred from file names), sampled from a patient given nivolumab and ipilimumab in sequence. In DNA form, the CDR3 reads TGTGCCAGCAGTTTAATAGGGGGATTATACAATGAGCAGTTCTTC. It encodes CASSLIGGLYNEQFF.